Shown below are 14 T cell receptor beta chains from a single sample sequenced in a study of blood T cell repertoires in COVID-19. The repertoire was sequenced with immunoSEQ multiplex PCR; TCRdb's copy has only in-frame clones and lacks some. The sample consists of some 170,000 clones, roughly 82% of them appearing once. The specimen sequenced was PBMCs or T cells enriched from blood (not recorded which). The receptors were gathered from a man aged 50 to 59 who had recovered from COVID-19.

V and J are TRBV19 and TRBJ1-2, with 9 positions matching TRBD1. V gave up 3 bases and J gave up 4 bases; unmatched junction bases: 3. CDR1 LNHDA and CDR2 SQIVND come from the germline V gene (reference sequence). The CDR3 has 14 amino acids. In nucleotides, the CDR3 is TGTGCCAGTAGTATGGGACAGGGTTTCTATGGCTACACCTTC. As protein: CASSMGQGFYGYTF.

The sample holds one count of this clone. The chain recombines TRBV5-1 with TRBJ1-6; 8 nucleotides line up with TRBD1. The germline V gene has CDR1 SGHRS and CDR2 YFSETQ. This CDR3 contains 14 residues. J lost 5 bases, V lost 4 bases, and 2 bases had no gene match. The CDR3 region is CASSPGQDNSPLHF. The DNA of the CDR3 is TGCGCCAGCAGCCCGGGACAGGATAATTCACCCCTCCACTTT.

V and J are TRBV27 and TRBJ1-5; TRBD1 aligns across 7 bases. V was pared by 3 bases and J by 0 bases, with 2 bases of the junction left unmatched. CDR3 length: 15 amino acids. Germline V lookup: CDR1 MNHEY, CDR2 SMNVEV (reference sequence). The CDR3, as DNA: TGTGCCAGCAGTTTTGGGACAGATAGCAATCAGCCCCAGCATTTT. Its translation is CASSFGTDSNQPQHF.

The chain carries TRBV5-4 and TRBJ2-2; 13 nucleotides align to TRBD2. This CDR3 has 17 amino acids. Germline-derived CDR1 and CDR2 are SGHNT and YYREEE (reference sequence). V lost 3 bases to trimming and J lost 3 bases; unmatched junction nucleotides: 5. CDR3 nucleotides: TGTGCCAGCAGCTCCTTGGGACTAGCGGGACACACCGGGGAGCTGTTTTTT. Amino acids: CASSSLGLAGHTGELFF.

The CDR3: CASSLIGIQGRVSTEAFF. The DNA of the CDR3 is TGCGCCAGCAGCTTGATCGGGATACAGGGTAGGGTGAGCACTGAAGCTTTCTTT. J is TRBJ1-1 and V is TRBV5-1, with D tentatively TRBD1 (6 bases). The length of the CDR3 is 18 residues. CDR1 SGHRS and CDR2 YFSETQ come from the germline V gene. The V end lost 1 base, the J end lost 4 bases, and 23 bases lay between the germline ends.

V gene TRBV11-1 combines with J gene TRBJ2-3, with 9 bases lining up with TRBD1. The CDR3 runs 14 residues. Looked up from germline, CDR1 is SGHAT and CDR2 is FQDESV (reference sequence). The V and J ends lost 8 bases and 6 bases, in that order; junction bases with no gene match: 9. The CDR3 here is CASVKGQGRDTQYF. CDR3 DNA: TGTGCCAGCGTAAAGGGACAGGGACGCGATACGCAGTATTTT.

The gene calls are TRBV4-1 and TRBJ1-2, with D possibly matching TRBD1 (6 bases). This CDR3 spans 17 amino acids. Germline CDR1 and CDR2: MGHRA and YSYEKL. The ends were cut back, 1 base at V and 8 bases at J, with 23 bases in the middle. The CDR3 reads CASSQGPRGRGEGGYTF. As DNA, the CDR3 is TGCGCCAGCAGCCAAGGTCCCAGGGGACGTGGTGAGGGAGGCTACACCTTC.

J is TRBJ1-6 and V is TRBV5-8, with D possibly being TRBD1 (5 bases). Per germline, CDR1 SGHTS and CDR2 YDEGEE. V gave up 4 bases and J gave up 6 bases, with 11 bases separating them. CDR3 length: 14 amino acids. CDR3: CASSRRGPNSPLHF. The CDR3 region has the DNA TGTGCCAGCAGCCGGCGGGGCCCTAATTCACCCCTCCACTTT.

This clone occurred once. The CDR3 DNA is TGTGCCAGTAGACGGGGTGATCTGAACACTGAAGCTTTCTTT. It specifies CASRRGDLNTEAFF. The chain links TRBV19 to TRBJ1-1, with D unclear. Germline CDR1 LNHDA, CDR2 SQIVND (reference sequence). The length of the CDR3 is 14 residues. V gave up 6 bases and J gave up 0 bases, with 11 bases separating them.

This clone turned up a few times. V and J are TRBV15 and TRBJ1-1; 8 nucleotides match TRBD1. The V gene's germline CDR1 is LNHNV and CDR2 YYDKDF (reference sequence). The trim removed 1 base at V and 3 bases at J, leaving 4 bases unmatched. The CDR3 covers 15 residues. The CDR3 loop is CATSRGDRRDTEAFF. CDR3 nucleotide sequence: TGTGCCACCAGCAGAGGGGACAGGCGGGACACTGAAGCTTTCTTT.

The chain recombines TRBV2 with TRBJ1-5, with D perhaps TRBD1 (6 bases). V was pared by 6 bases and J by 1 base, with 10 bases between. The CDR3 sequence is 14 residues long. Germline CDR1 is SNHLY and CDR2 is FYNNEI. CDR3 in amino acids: CASRLQGSNQPQHF. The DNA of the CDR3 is TGTGCCAGCAGGTTACAGGGAAGCAATCAGCCCCAGCATTTT.

The CDR3 nucleotides read TGTGCCAGTAGTGGTGCGTTCGGGGGTCGGGGCACTGAAGCTTTCTTT. Protein: CASSGAFGGRGTEAFF. The rearrangement joins TRBV19 to TRBJ1-1, with D perhaps matching TRBD1 (5 bases). CDR1 and CDR2 (germline): LNHDA, SQIVND (reference sequence). V was trimmed by 5 bases and J by 4 bases, leaving 20 bases between them. CDR3 length equals 16 residues.

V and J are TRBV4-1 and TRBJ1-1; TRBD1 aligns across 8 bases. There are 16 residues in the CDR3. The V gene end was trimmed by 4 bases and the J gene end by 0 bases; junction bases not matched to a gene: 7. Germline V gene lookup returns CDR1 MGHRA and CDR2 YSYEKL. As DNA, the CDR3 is TGCGCCAGCAGCCCCTACCGGGACAGGTTGAACACTGAAGCTTTCTTT. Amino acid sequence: CASSPYRDRLNTEAFF.

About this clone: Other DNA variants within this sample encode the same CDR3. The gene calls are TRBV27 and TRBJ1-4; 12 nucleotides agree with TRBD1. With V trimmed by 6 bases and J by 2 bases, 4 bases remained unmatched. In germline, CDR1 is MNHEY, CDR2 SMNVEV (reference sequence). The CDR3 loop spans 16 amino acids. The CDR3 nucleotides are TGTGCCAGCAGACGGGACAGGGGGCTTACTAATGAAAAACTGTTTTTT. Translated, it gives CASRRDRGLTNEKLFF.